These 22 T cell receptor beta chains came from one sample sequenced in a study of tumor and adjacent non-tumor tissue in lung cancer (dated by TCRdb to the late 2010s). Libraries were made using multiplex PCR. The sequencer listed for this sample is Illumina HiSeq 2500. TCRbeta libraries were constructed through three rounds of nested PCR with primers (Table S4) according to protocols adapted from ARM-PCR. TCRdb applied fastp at Q25 and MiXCR to the public reads, then kept only in-frame beta chains. Rows with a matching CDR3 protein are joined into one entry that keeps the most common DNA and genes. Present in this sample are under 45,000 distinct CDR3 sequences, 60% of which were seen just once. About 50% of the sample goes to the ten largest clones. Bulk unsorted tissue served as the source for RNA extraction, and RNA quality was assessed using a NanoDrop ND-1000 and an Agilent 2100. For the normal lung samples, distant non-tumor tissue was collected more than 3 cm away from the tumor edge.

The material sequenced was distant non-tumor lung tissue. The origin of the receptors is a man over 45 with non-small cell lung cancer.

This clonotype was observed a few times. This chain links TRBV4-1 with TRBJ1-5; no firm D call. CDR1 and CDR2 (germline): MGHRA, YSYEKL. V dropped 4 bases and J dropped 7 bases, with 32 bases sitting between them. The CDR3 sequence is 20 residues long. The CDR3 loop reads CASSPSSPDYPDPLGQPQHF. CDR3 sequence (DNA): TGCGCCAGCAGCCCCTCATCTCCCGACTATCCGGACCCTTTAGGGCAGCCCCAGCATTTT.

The chain recombines TRBV4-2 with TRBJ2-7; 8 nucleotides agree with TRBD2. The CDR3 extends over 15 amino acids. Looked up from germline, CDR1 is LGHNA and CDR2 is YNFKEQ. The CDR3 nucleotides are TGTGTAAGCAGCGCAAGCGGGGGACTCGAATACGAGCAGTACTTC. Translating gives CVSSASGGLEYEQYF.

In this sample, this clonotype turned up a few times. This may be a read error: a much more frequent sequence differs by one nucleotide. J is TRBJ2-6 and V is TRBV29-1; tentative D call: TRBD1 (5 bases). The V gene's germline CDR1 is SQVTM and CDR2 ANQGSEA. The CDR3 totals 16 residues. In nucleotides, the CDR3 is TGCAGCGTTCCCAGCTCCAGAGACTCTGGGGCCAACATCCTGACTTTC. It yields the protein CSVPSSRDSGANILTF.

In DNA, the CDR3 is TGCGCCAGCAGCTTGTCGGGGCGCGGCACTGAAGCTTTCTTT. Its protein is CASSLSGRGTEAFF. The genes are TRBV5-1 and TRBJ1-1, with D perhaps TRBD1 (5 bases). The CDR3 spans 14 residues. Germline CDR1 reads SGHRS; CDR2 reads YFSETQ. Trimming removed 1 base from V and 4 bases from J, with 11 bases in between.

The chain is built from TRBV5-4 and TRBJ2-5, with 8 bases matching TRBD2. The CDR3 sequence is 15 residues long. CDR1 and CDR2 (germline): SGHNT, YYREEE (reference sequence). V was pared by 1 base and J by 5 bases, with 7 bases of the junction left unmatched. CDR3 sequence reads: CASSLQRGTRETQYF. CDR3 DNA sequence: TGTGCCAGCAGCTTGCAGCGGGGGACGAGGGAGACCCAGTACTTC.

This clonotype has at least ten counts. The chain couples TRBV29-1 to TRBJ2-3; 10 bases are a match to TRBD2. The V gene's germline CDR1 is SQVTM and CDR2 ANQGSEA. The CDR3 sequence is 15 residues long. V trimming: 5 bases; J trimming: 4 bases; junction bases outside the gene matches: 9. The CDR3 bases are TGCAGCGTTTGGAGAAGCGGGGGGGCCGCAGATACGCAGTATTTT. Translation gives CSVWRSGGAADTQYF.

Ten or more counts support this clonotype. The rearrangement links TRBV6-5 to TRBJ2-2, with 7 bases aligning to TRBD1. The germline CDR1 and CDR2 sequences are MNHEY and SVGAGI. This CDR3 has 15 amino acids. V shed 2 bases and J 6 bases; nucleotides not matched to a gene: 6. For the CDR3, the DNA is TGTGCCAGCAGTTACACTACAGGGGCGGCCGGGGAGCTGTTTTTT. It is translated as CASSYTTGAAGELFF.

The chain combines TRBV10-2 with TRBJ2-5, with D unclear. The CDR3 contains 14 residues. Trimming took 10 bases from V and 2 from J, leaving 17 bases between them. From germline, CDR1 is WSHSY and CDR2 SAAADI. This chain's CDR3 is CAKRLSRVQETQYF. In DNA form, the CDR3 reads TGCGCCAAGAGGCTTTCGAGAGTACAAGAGACCCAGTACTTC.

This clonotype was counted ten times or more. The chain uses TRBV20-1 and TRBJ2-7; 11 positions match TRBD2. Germline CDR1 reads DFQATT; CDR2 reads SNEGSKA (reference sequence). This CDR3 spans 17 amino acids. J gave up 5 bases and V 0 bases, and 12 bases lay outside the gene matches. CDR3 residues: CSARDQLAGALPHEQYF. Here the CDR3 DNA reads TGCAGTGCTAGAGATCAACTAGCGGGAGCACTTCCCCACGAGCAGTACTTC.

For the CDR3, the DNA is TGCAGCGTTCAGATTAGCGGGAGCCCCGGGGAGCTGTTTTTT. Protein sequence: CSVQISGSPGELFF. The rearrangement links TRBV29-1 to TRBJ2-2; 9 bases agree with TRBD2. This CDR3 spans 14 amino acids. V was pared by 5 bases and J by 6 bases, with 7 bases of the junction left unmatched. The germline gives CDR1 SQVTM, CDR2 ANQGSEA.

The chain uses TRBV6-1 and TRBJ1-5; the D gene is possibly TRBD1 (6 bases). Germline-derived CDR1 and CDR2 are MNHNS and SASEGT. The CDR3 runs 15 residues. Trimming took off 8 bases at V and 1 base at J, with 15 bases between the two ends. CDR3 protein: CASDRKGESNQPQHF. The CDR3 DNA is TGTGCCAGCGACAGAAAGGGGGAGAGCAATCAGCCCCAGCATTTT.

A note on this clonotype: This may be a read error: a much more frequent sequence differs by one nucleotide. This chain connects TRBV7-8 to TRBJ2-3, with a tentative D call TRBD1 (6 bases). Deletions cut 2 bases from V and 1 base from J, with 16 bases between. CDR3 length: 17 amino acids. CDR1 and CDR2 (germline): SGHVS, FQNEAQ. The CDR3 region has the DNA TGTGCCAGCAGCTTATACCCCGGGACAAAAGGCACAGATACGCAGTATTTT. Protein: CASSLYPGTKGTDTQYF. Filled out from reference TRBV7-8 and TRBJ2-3, the complete variable domain reads GAGVSQSPRYKVAKRGQDVALRCDPISGHVSLFWYQQALGQGPEFLTYFQNEAQLDKSGLPSDRFFAERPEGSVSTLKIQRTQQEDSAVYLCASSLYPGTKGTDTQYFGPGTRLTVL.

In regard to this clonotype: This sequence may be a read error, since a much larger clone differs from it by one base. The chain joins TRBV5-6 to TRBJ2-7; D possibly corresponds to TRBD1 (6 bases). This CDR3 region has 13 residues. The V gene's germline CDR1 is SGHDT and CDR2 YYEEEE. CDR3 region: CTSSLRDIYEQYF. For the CDR3, the DNA is TGTACCAGCAGCCTCCGGGACATCTACGAGCAGTACTTC.

Comment on this clonotype: At one end the junction does not follow the germline gene, possibly because of a read error. The chain carries TRBV29-1 and TRBJ1-6; D may be TRBD1 (6 bases). Germline CDR1 SQVTM, CDR2 ANQGSEA. There are 14 residues in the CDR3. CDR3 sequence: CSVALQGRNSLLHF. DNA of the CDR3: TGCAGTGTCGCCTTACAGGGTCGTAATTCACTCCTCCACTTT.

The genes are TRBV20-1 and TRBJ2-5, with D unresolved. The CDR3 contains 12 residues. The V end was cut by 0 bases, the J end by 3 bases, with 5 bases between. Germline CDR1 and CDR2: DFQATT and SNEGSKA (reference sequence). The CDR3 here is CSARDVEETQYF. In DNA form, the CDR3 reads TGCAGTGCTAGAGATGTGGAAGAGACCCAGTACTTC.

A few counts support this clonotype. A read error may explain this, as a much larger clone is one base away. The rearrangement joins TRBV12-3 or TRBV12-4 to TRBJ2-7, with 10 bases fitting TRBD1. Trimming at V came to 10 bases and at J to 4 bases, leaving 10 bases not matched to a gene. The CDR3 totals 14 residues. DNA for the CDR3: TGTGCCAACAGAAGAGGACAGGGGGGATACGAGCAGTACTTC. Translating it yields CANRRGQGGYEQYF.

Ten or more counts support this clonotype. The chain has TRBV28 and TRBJ1-4; D call uncertain. In germline, CDR1 is MDHEN, CDR2 SYDVKM. With 8 bases removed from V and 3 bases from J, the gap between germline ends came to 4 bases. CDR3 length equals 11 residues. DNA of the CDR3: TGTGCCAGCGGTTCTAATGAAAAACTGTTTTTT. Encoded protein: CASGSNEKLFF.

About this clonotype itself: The germline gene is not matched at one end of the junction; a read error may be the cause. The chain employs TRBV5-4 and TRBJ1-1; 12 nucleotides line up with TRBD1. This CDR3 contains 14 residues. Germline lookup yields CDR1 SGHNT and CDR2 YYREEE (reference sequence). This CDR3 is CASSSGTGGLEALF. The CDR3 bases are TGTGCCAGCAGTTCCGGGACAGGGGGCCTTGAAGCTCTCTTT.

J is TRBJ2-7 and V is TRBV30; the D gene is possibly TRBD1 (5 bases). Germline lookup yields CDR1 GTSNPN and CDR2 SVGIG (reference sequence). V dropped 2 bases and J dropped 3 bases, with 17 bases sitting between them. The CDR3 runs 15 residues. The CDR3 sequence is CAWSIGQGEVYEQYF. CDR3 nucleotide sequence: TGTGCCTGGAGTATTGGGCAGGGTGAAGTCTACGAGCAGTACTTC.

This clonotype was observed once. A junction boundary mismatches the germline segment, possibly from a read error. This chain joins TRBV29-1 and TRBJ2-1, with D hard to call. From germline, CDR1 is SQVTM and CDR2 ANQGSEA. The CDR3 runs to 11 residues. The CDR3, as DNA: TGCAGCGTTATAAGGACGAGTGAGCGGTTCTTC. Translating it yields CSVIRTSERFF.

The chain is built from TRBV11-2 and TRBJ1-2; a weak D match, TRBD1 (6 bases). CDR1 SGHAT and CDR2 FQNNGV come from the germline V gene. V lost 7 bases to trimming and J lost 4 bases, with 19 bases between them. The CDR3 loop spans 15 amino acids. DNA of the CDR3: TGTGCCAGCACTATGGCCCAGCAGGGGCCCTATGGCTACACCTTC. Translated: CASTMAQQGPYGYTF.

Concerning this clonotype: A much bigger clone sits one base away, suggesting this may be a read error. The CDR3 spells CSARWDSNQPQYF. In DNA, the CDR3 is TGCAGTGCAAGGTGGGATAGCAATCAGCCCCAGTATTTT. The chain recombines TRBV20-1 with TRBJ1-5; D uncertain. The end of the DNA aligns better with TRBJ2-3, so the J call may be wrong. This CDR3 region has 13 residues. CDR1 is DFQATT and CDR2 is SNEGSKA in the germline V gene (reference sequence).